These T cell receptor beta chains were read from a single sample in a study of T-cell reconstitution after alpha-beta-depleted transplantation in children. TCRdb redid the calling of the PCR reads with MiXCR, one entry per CDR3 protein. Among 7,500 to 9,500 distinct CDR3 sequences, roughly 30% were seen once, and the ten largest hold 2.2%. This sample comprised peripheral blood, obtained 60 days after TCRalphabeta/CD19-depleted stem cell transplant. These receptors were obtained from a boy under two years old who had a stem cell transplant for SCID, so the T cells may come from the graft donor. CDR3s include the opening cysteine and the closing phenylalanine or tryptophan. Fields, in order: D gene, V gene, J gene, clone size, CDR3 DNA, CDR3 protein. D genes are given only for firm matches. Expanded clones get a size class; other rows say once, few or many, or leave the size out.

NA	TRBV5-1	TRBJ2-3	NA	TGCGCCAGCAGCTTGAGAATCAGGGTTTACACAGATACGCAGTATTTT	CASSLRIRVYTDTQYF
NA	TRBV3-1	TRBJ2-5	few	TGTGCCAGCAGCCAAGAGCTAGATGAAGAGACCCAGTACTTC	CASSQELDEETQYF
NA	TRBV7-3	TRBJ2-2	large	TGTGCCAGCAGCTTAAACAGGGTGAACACCGGGGAGCTGTTTTTT	CASSLNRVNTGELFF
NA	TRBV9	TRBJ2-7	few	TGTGCCAGCAGCGTTACGGGACAAGGATACGAGCAGTACTTC	CASSVTGQGYEQYF
NA	TRBV6-5	TRBJ1-5	medium-sized	TGTGCCAGCAGTACACCCGGGGGGGGCTTGAATCAGCCCCAGCATTTT	CASSTPGGGLNQPQHF
TRBD2	TRBV20-1	TRBJ2-1	NA	TGCAGTGCTAAAACTAGCGGGGGCTACAATGAGCAGTTCTTC	CSAKTSGGYNEQFF
NA	TRBV3-1	TRBJ1-5	many	TGTGCCAGCAGCCGGTCCGGGGCTAGCAATCAGCCCCAGCATTTT	CASSRSGASNQPQHF
TRBD1	TRBV7-9	TRBJ1-4	many	TGTGCCAGCAGCGGAAGCAGGGGGCGCCGGGAAAAACTGTTTTTT	CASSGSRGRREKLFF
NA	TRBV12-3/TRBV12-4	TRBJ1-1	medium-sized	TGTGCCAGCAGTTTACGAGGGGGTGCTTTCTTT	CASSLRGGAFF
TRBD1	TRBV2	TRBJ2-7	NA	TGTGCCAGCAGGCCCCGGGACAGGGTTCCCTACGAGCAGTACTTC	CASRPRDRVPYEQYF
TRBD2	TRBV20-1	TRBJ2-2	few	TGCAGTGCAAGGACTAGCGGGAACACCGGGGAGCTGTTTTTT	CSARTSGNTGELFF
TRBD2	TRBV10-1	TRBJ2-7	many	TGCGCCAGCAGTGGTACTAGCGGGGGTCGGTACGAGCAGTACTTC	CASSGTSGGRYEQYF
TRBD1	TRBV6-4	TRBJ1-6	many	TGTGCCAGCAGTGAGGGGACAGCGGCTAATTCACCCCTCCACTTT	CASSEGTAANSPLHF
TRBD2	TRBV12-5	TRBJ2-1	medium-sized	TGTGCTAGTGGACCTAAACCGGGACTAGCGGTGTACAATGAGCAGTTCTTC	CASGPKPGLAVYNEQFF
TRBD1	TRBV19	TRBJ1-4	many	TGTGCCAGGGACCCCTTGACAGGGGGCTCTGAAAAACTGTTTTTT	CARDPLTGGSEKLFF
NA	TRBV12-3/TRBV12-4	TRBJ2-7	NA	TGTGCCAGCAGGGAGTTCGGGGGAGAGCAGTACTTC	CASREFGGEQYF
TRBD2	TRBV4-1	TRBJ2-7	few	TGCGCCAGCAGGCTAGCGGGGAGTCATGCCTACGAGCAGTACTTC	CASRLAGSHAYEQYF
TRBD2	TRBV12-3/TRBV12-4	TRBJ2-1	NA	TGTGCCAGCACCTTCACTAGCGGGAGCTCCTACAATGAGCAGTTCTTC	CASTFTSGSSYNEQFF
TRBD1	TRBV5-1	TRBJ1-5	medium-sized	TGCGCCAGCAGCTTGGAGGGGGCTAAACAGCCCCAGCATTTT	CASSLEGAKQPQHF
TRBD2	TRBV7-6	TRBJ2-5	NA	TGTGCCAGCAGCTTAGTCGGACTAGCGGGAGTGACTAACTCGGGGGGGACCCAGTACTTC	CASSLVGLAGVTNSGGTQYF
NA	TRBV10-3	TRBJ2-7	medium-sized	TGTGCCCCTACCCGACATTTTGGCTCCTACGAGCAGTACTTC	CAPTRHFGSYEQYF
NA	TRBV4-1	TRBJ2-5	once	TGCGCCAGCAGCCGAAGCTGGGTAGTTGAGACCCAGTACTTC	CASSRSWVVETQYF
TRBD2	TRBV7-2	TRBJ2-3	NA	TGTGCCAGCAGACCTAGCCGGGACTATTATACGCAGTATTTT	CASRPSRDYYTQYF
NA	TRBV29-1	TRBJ2-3	NA	TGCAGCGTTGACCCAGGGGTCCCAGATACGCAGTATTTT	CSVDPGVPDTQYF